Shown below are 10 T cell receptor beta chains from a single sample sequenced in a study of shared clonotypes between healthy human individuals. The table came from immunoSEQ multiplex PCR; TCRdb's copy has only in-frame clones and leaves some out. This sample has a few hundred thousand clones; 77% occur once, and the top ten carry more than 10%. The sample was PBMCs. The source of these receptors is a woman in her thirties or forties in good health. Some clones in this sample may be carry-over from other donors' samples.

The rearrangement links TRBV5-6 to TRBJ1-1; TRBD1 matches 7 bases. The CDR3 has 15 amino acids. Germline V CDR1 and CDR2: SGHDT, YYEEEE. The trim removed 0 bases at V and 1 base at J, leaving 3 bases unmatched. CDR3 nucleotides: TGTGCCAGCAGCTTGGATGCAGGGGGGAACACTGAAGCTTTCTTT. It encodes CASSLDAGGNTEAFF.

The V call is TRBV30, the J call TRBJ2-1; D ambiguous. Germline V CDR1 and CDR2: GTSNPN, SVGIG (reference sequence). V lost 4 bases to trimming and J lost 10 bases, with 17 bases between them. The CDR3 runs 13 residues. The CDR3 DNA reads TGTGCCTGGAAGGGAACCGTCTATGGGGAGCAGTTCTTC. It encodes CAWKGTVYGEQFF.

This chain joins TRBV7-2 and TRBJ2-4; no firm D call. Germline CDR1 SGHTA, CDR2 FQGNSA. The V end was cut by 1 base, the J end by 5 bases, with 3 bases between. This CDR3 contains 12 residues. The CDR3 sequence: CASSLVENIQYF. In DNA form, the CDR3 reads TGTGCCAGCAGCTTAGTTGAAAACATTCAGTACTTC.

The J gene is TRBJ2-6, the V gene TRBV7-6, with D perhaps matching TRBD1 (5 bases). The CDR3 is 16 amino acids. Germline CDR1 and CDR2: SGHVS and FNYEAQ. Trimming stripped 1 base from V and 0 bases from J, with 7 bases between. The CDR3 DNA is TGTGCCAGCAGCTTAGTCAGGGCCTCTGGGGCCAACGTCCTGACTTTC. It encodes CASSLVRASGANVLTF.

This clone was picked up many times. The chain links TRBV23-1 to TRBJ2-1; D may match TRBD1 or TRBD2 (6 bases each). TRBV23-1 is an open reading frame whose function is uncertain. The CDR3 covers 12 residues. Trimming cost V 6 bases and J 8 bases, with 11 bases left between them. CDR3 nucleotide sequence: TGCGCCAGCAGGGGGGGCCCCCATGAGCAGTTCTTC. It yields the protein CASRGGPHEQFF.

The chain couples TRBV5-1 to TRBJ2-2; D call uncertain. This CDR3 has 15 residues. The V end was cut by 2 bases, the J end by 0 bases, with 8 bases between. Germline assignment: CDR1 SGHRS and CDR2 YFSETQ. CDR3 in amino acids: CASSFTTANTGELFF. DNA of the CDR3: TGCGCCAGCAGCTTTACAACAGCGAACACCGGGGAGCTGTTTTTT.

On this clone itself: This likely traces to a read error, being one base from a far larger clone. Other DNA sequences in the sample encode the same CDR3. CDR3 region: CASSFPAGANVLTF. In DNA, the CDR3 is TGTGCCAGCAGCTTCCCGGCCGGGGCCAACGTCCTGACTTTC. The genes are TRBV5-6 and TRBJ2-6; D is uncertain. Germline V lookup: CDR1 SGHDT, CDR2 YYEEEE. The CDR3 sequence is 14 residues long. The V gene lost 2 bases and the J gene lost 4 bases, with 7 bases spanning the gap.

The CDR3 reads CSVGLSNEQFF. Here the CDR3 DNA reads TGCAGCGTTGGTCTGTCCAATGAGCAGTTCTTC. This rearrangement joins TRBV29-1 to TRBJ2-1; no firm D call. CDR3 length: 11 amino acids. Germline lookup yields CDR1 SQVTM and CDR2 ANQGSEA. Trimming left V 4 bases short and J 6 bases short, with 7 bases between.

The rearrangement uses TRBV28 and TRBJ2-3; a weak D match, TRBD1 (5 bases). The V gene lost 3 bases and the J gene lost 3 bases, with 16 bases spanning the gap. The CDR3 covers 16 residues. Germline loops: CDR1 MDHEN, CDR2 SYDVKM. In DNA form, the CDR3 reads TGTGCCAGCAGTTTTCCCCAGGGAATGCGGACAGATACGCAGTATTTT. Translated: CASSFPQGMRTDTQYF.

The J gene is TRBJ2-2, the V gene TRBV6-4; D gene uncertain. Trimming shortened V by 0 bases and J by 3 bases, and 11 bases separated the two germline ends. CDR3 length: 16 amino acids. Germline-derived CDR1 and CDR2 are MRHNA and SNTAGT. Here the CDR3 DNA reads TGTGCCAGCAGTGACTCGGAAGGGCTTCACACCGGGGAGCTGTTTTTT. Protein product: CASSDSEGLHTGELFF.